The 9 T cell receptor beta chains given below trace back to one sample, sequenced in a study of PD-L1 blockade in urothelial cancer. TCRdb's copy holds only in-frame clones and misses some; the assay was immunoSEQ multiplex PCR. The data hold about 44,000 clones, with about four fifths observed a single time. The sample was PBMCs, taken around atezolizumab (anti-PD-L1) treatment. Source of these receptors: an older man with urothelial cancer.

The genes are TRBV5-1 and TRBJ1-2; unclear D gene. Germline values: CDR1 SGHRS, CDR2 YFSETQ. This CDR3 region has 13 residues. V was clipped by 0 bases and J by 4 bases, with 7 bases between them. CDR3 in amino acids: CASSLGSGYGYTF. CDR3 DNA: TGCGCCAGCAGCTTGGGGTCGGGCTATGGCTACACCTTC.

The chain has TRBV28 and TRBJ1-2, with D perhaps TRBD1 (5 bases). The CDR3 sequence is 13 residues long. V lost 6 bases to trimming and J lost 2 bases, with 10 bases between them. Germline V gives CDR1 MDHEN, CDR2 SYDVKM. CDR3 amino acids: CASSRGSNYGYTF. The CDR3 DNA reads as TGTGCCAGCAGCCGGGGGTCCAACTATGGCTACACCTTC.

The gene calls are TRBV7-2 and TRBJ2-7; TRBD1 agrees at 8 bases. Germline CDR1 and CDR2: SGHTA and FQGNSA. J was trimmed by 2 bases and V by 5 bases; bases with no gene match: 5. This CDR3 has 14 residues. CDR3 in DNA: TGTGCCAGCAGCCGACAGGGGCCAACCTACGAGCAGTACTTC. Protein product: CASSRQGPTYEQYF.

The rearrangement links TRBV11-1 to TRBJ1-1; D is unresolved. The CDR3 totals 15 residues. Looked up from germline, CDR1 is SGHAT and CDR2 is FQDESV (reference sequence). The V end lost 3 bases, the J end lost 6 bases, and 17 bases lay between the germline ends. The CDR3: CASSFAGFKESEAFF. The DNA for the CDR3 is TGTGCCAGCAGCTTTGCTGGTTTCAAGGAGTCTGAAGCTTTCTTT.

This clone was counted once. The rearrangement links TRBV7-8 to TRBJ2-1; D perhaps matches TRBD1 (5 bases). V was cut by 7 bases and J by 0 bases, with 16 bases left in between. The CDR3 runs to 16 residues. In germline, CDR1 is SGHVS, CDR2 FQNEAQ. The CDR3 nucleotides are TGTGCCAGCAATCCATCAGGGCGAAGCTCCTACAATGAGCAGTTCTTC. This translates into CASNPSGRSSYNEQFF.

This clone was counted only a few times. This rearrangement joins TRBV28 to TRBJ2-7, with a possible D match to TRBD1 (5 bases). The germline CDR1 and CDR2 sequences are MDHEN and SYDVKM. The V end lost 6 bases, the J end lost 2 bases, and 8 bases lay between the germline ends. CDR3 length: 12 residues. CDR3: CASRDTAYEQYF. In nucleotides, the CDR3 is TGTGCCAGCAGGGACACCGCCTACGAGCAGTACTTC.

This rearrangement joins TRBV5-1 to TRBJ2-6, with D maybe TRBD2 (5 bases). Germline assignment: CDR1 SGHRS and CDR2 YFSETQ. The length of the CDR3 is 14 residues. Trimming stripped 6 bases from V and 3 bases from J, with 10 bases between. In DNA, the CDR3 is TGCGCCAGCAATCCGGGGAGTGGGGCCAACGTCCTGACTTTC. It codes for CASNPGSGANVLTF.

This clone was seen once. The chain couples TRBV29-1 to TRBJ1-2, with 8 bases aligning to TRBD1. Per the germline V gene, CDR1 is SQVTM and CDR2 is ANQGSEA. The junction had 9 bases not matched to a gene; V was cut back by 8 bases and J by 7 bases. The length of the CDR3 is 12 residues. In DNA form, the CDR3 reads TGCAGCTCTTCAGGGGGCGAGAGTGGCTACACCTTC. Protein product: CSSSGGESGYTF.

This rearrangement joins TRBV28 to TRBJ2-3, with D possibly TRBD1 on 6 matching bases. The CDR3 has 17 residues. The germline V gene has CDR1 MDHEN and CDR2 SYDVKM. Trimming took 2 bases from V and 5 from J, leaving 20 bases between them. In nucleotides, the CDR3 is TGTGCCAGCAGTTTAGTATTGGGGGCGCGTCCCGAAGATACGCAGTATTTT. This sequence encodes CASSLVLGARPEDTQYF.